Listed here is a single T cell receptor (beta chain). Its antigen is as yet unknown. This specimen comes from a study of cytomegalovirus exposure and HLA in healthy donors. Points from the study as a whole: According to a later analysis, donors in an Asian-associated ancestry cluster reportedly had fewer N-insertions than the roughly 720-donor mean. Accurate prediction of most subjects' HLA-A and HLA-B alleles from TCR beta sequences was reported.

Germline CDR1 reads SGHRS; CDR2 reads YFSETQ. The length of the CDR3 is 13 residues. J lost 0 bases, V lost 7 bases, and 2 bases had no gene match. PCR primers comprised 60 Vbeta and 13 Jbeta primers. Repertoires were generated with immunoSEQ multiplex PCR, while TCRdb's copy carries only in-frame clones and drops some. The sample holds over 110,000 clones, roughly 73% seen once. This chain joins TRBV5-1 and TRBJ2-7; 9 nucleotides agree with TRBD1. The sequencing input was PBMCs. The TCR was taken from a middle-aged woman in good health and CMV-seronegative. The chain's CDR3 is CASGTGSSYEQYF. Here the CDR3 DNA reads TGCGCCAGCGGGACAGGGAGCTCCTACGAGCAGTACTTC.